This T cell receptor (beta chain) was retrieved from a study of a mutant IDH1 vaccine in newly diagnosed glioma. Only in-frame clones appear in the TCRdb table, and some are missing; sequencing was by immunoSEQ multiplex PCR. The repertoire holds tens of thousands of clones, with about 73% as singletons. A remark on this clone: What it recognizes is unknown.

Germline CDR1 SQVTM, CDR2 ANQGSEA. This CDR3 contains 13 residues. Deletions cut 7 bases from V and 2 bases from J, with 14 bases between. Time point specified: week 11, during vaccination. Doses comprised 300 ug of mutant IDH1 20-mer peptide each, plus topical imiquimod. The TCR originated in a man aged 25 to 45 with glioma. Source: PBMCs, taken from a glioma patient whose treatment included an IDH1 peptide vaccine. This rearrangement joins TRBV29-1 to TRBJ1-1, with D hard to call. CDR3 in DNA: TGCAGCGGGACCGGACGGTTAAACACTGAAGCTTTCTTT. It is translated as CSGTGRLNTEAFF.